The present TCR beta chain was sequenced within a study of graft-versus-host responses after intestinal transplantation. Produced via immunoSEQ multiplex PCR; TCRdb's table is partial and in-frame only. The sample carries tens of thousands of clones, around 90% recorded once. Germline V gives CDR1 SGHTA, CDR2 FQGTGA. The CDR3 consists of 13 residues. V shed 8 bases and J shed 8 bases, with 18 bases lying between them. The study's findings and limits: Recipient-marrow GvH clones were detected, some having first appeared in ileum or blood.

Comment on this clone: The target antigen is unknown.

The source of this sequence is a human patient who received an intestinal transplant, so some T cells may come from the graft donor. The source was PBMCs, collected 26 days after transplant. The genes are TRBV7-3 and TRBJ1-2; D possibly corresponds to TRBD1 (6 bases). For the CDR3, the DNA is TGTGCCAGCGCCCTGACAGGAGAGCTGGGCTACACCTTC. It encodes CASALTGELGYTF.